These 19 T cell receptor beta chains were all obtained from the same sample, sequenced in a study of blood T cell repertoires in COVID-19. The protocol was immunoSEQ multiplex PCR, while the TCRdb copy is restricted to in-frame clones and leaves out a portion. The sample has 120,000 to 150,000 clones, about 89% seen once. Specimen: peripheral blood. These receptors all come from a middle-aged man who had recovered from COVID-19.

The chain employs TRBV7-2 and TRBJ2-1; 9 bases are shared with TRBD2. The CDR3 is made up of 16 amino acids. With 1 base clipped from V and 8 bases from J, the junction kept 9 bases outside the gene matches. Looked up from germline, CDR1 is SGHTA and CDR2 is FQGNSA. The CDR3 here is CASSLEIGGGAHEQFF. The CDR3 DNA is TGTGCCAGCAGCTTAGAAATCGGCGGGGGGGCCCATGAGCAGTTCTTC.

The J gene is TRBJ2-7, the V gene TRBV3-1 (or the pseudogene TRBV3-2), with D unresolved. The ends were cut back, 1 base at V and 3 bases at J, with 13 bases in the middle. CDR3 length: 15 amino acids. Germline V lookup: CDR1 LGHDT, CDR2 YNNKEL (reference sequence). For the CDR3, the DNA is TGTGCCAGCAGCCAAGGCGTGCAGGTTGTCTACGAGCAGTACTTC. It is translated as CASSQGVQVVYEQYF.

For this clone: Other DNA sequences within the sample encode an identical CDR3. The chain combines TRBV5-1 with TRBJ2-2; possible D gene TRBD1, 6 bases. Germline V gene data show CDR1 as SGHRS and CDR2 as YFSETQ. CDR3 length: 15 residues. The V and J ends lost 4 bases and 1 base respectively, with 11 bases between them. CDR3 coding DNA: TGCGCCAGCAGCCTAAGGACAGAGAACACCGGGGAGCTGTTTTTT. It codes for CASSLRTENTGELFF.

The table lists this clone with a few counts. Different DNA sequences within this sample yield the same CDR3. The rearrangement joins TRBV6-2 or TRBV6-3 to TRBJ1-5, with 7 bases lining up with TRBD1. After removal of 2 bases from V and 2 bases from J, the junction contained 0 bases not matched to a gene. The germline CDR1 and CDR2 sequences are MNHEY and SVGEGT. This CDR3 is built from 14 residues. CDR3 bases: TGTGCCAGCAGTTACGGACAGGGCAATCAGCCCCAGCATTTT. Amino acid sequence: CASSYGQGNQPQHF.

V and J are TRBV6-5 and TRBJ2-5, with 11 positions matching TRBD2. From germline, CDR1 is MNHEY and CDR2 SVGAGI. J was trimmed by 1 base and V by 5 bases; bases with no gene match: 3. There are 15 residues in the CDR3. This CDR3 is CASSIAGGLQETQYF. The CDR3 DNA follows: TGTGCCAGCAGTATAGCGGGGGGGCTCCAAGAGACCCAGTACTTC.

A few counts support this clone. The chain carries TRBV30 and TRBJ1-5; TRBD1 might be the D (5 bases). Trimming took off 6 bases at V and 2 bases at J, with 11 bases between the two ends. Germline V gives CDR1 GTSNPN, CDR2 SVGIG (reference sequence). The CDR3 sequence is 13 residues long. CDR3 region: CACQGSGNQPQHF. The CDR3 region has the DNA TGTGCCTGCCAGGGCAGCGGCAATCAGCCCCAGCATTTT.

The chain carries TRBV20-1 and TRBJ2-7; TRBD2 matches at 10 bases. CDR1 and CDR2 from the germline V gene are DFQATT and SNEGSKA (reference sequence). V gave up 3 bases and J gave up 4 bases; unmatched junction bases: 6. The CDR3 is made up of 14 amino acids. CDR3 DNA: TGCAGTGCTAGTGGAAGGGGACTAGCGTACGAGCAGTACTTC. Translation: CSASGRGLAYEQYF.

The chain employs TRBV18 and TRBJ2-5, with D possibly being TRBD2 (5 bases). Germline V gene sequence: CDR1 KGHSH, CDR2 LQKENI. This CDR3 comprises 14 residues. The V end was cut by 5 bases, the J end by 5 bases, with 15 bases between. CDR3 in DNA: TGTGCCAGCTCAAGCGGTTCAACTAGTGAGACCCAGTACTTC. Translating gives CASSSGSTSETQYF. Full variable domain (remainder filled in from reference TRBV18 and TRBJ2-5): NAGVMQNPRHLVRRRGQEARLRCSPMKGHSHVYWYRQLPEEGLKFMVYLQKENIIDESGMPKERFSAEFPKEGPSILRIQQVVRGDSAAYFCASSSGSTSETQYFGPGTRLLVL.

This clone was found once. V is TRBV9 and J is TRBJ2-3, with 7 nucleotides matching TRBD2. The ends lost 3 bases at V and 5 bases at J; junction bases unmatched: 12. CDR3 length: 16 residues. Germline CDR1 and CDR2: SGDLS and YYNGEE. The CDR3 here is CASSATVSGAVDTQYF. CDR3 nucleotides: TGTGCCAGCAGCGCCACTGTCAGCGGGGCTGTAGATACGCAGTATTTT.

V usage is TRBV6-5 and J usage is TRBJ1-3, with 7 bases lining up with TRBD1. Germline V gene lookup returns CDR1 MNHEY and CDR2 SVGAGI. Germline trimming cut 7 bases from V and 2 bases from J; bases unmatched to any gene: 5. The CDR3 extends over 14 amino acids. The CDR3 loop reads CASITGVPGNTIYF. The DNA of the CDR3 is TGTGCCAGCATCACAGGGGTTCCTGGAAACACCATATATTTT.

This sequence joins TRBV7-2 and TRBJ2-7; 12 bases are a match to TRBD1. The CDR3 length is 17 residues. Germline V gene lookup returns CDR1 SGHTA and CDR2 FQGNSA. V lost 1 base, J lost 3 bases, and 7 bases stayed unmatched. In DNA, the CDR3 is TGTGCCAGCAGCTTAGTTTCGGGACAGGGGGCACTCTACGAGCAGTACTTC. Translating gives CASSLVSGQGALYEQYF.

The count of this clone is one. This chain uses TRBV11-2 with TRBJ1-3; D not certain. Germline V lookup: CDR1 SGHAT, CDR2 FQNNGV. With 5 bases removed from V and 3 bases from J, the gap between germline ends came to 14 bases. The CDR3 loop spans 15 amino acids. CDR3 loop: CASSPRIRRGNTIYF. CDR3 bases: TGTGCCAGCAGCCCGCGGATCCGACGTGGAAACACCATATATTTT.

V and J are TRBV7-8 and TRBJ2-7; possibly TRBD2 for D (5 bases). This CDR3 is 14 amino acids long. Between the trimmed V and J ends, which lost 5 bases and 1 base, there was a span of 12 bases. Germline V CDR1 and CDR2: SGHVS, FQNEAQ. DNA for the CDR3: TGTGCCAGCAGCGTTCGGACTGCTTCCTACGAGCAGTACTTC. As protein: CASSVRTASYEQYF.

The chain combines TRBV6-2 or TRBV6-3 with TRBJ2-7; perhaps TRBD2 as D (6 bases). Germline V CDR1 and CDR2: MNHEY, SVGEGT. V lost 2 bases, J lost 5 bases, and 16 bases lay in between. The CDR3 has 15 amino acids. The CDR3 region is CASSYPWRRGHEQYF. The CDR3 DNA is TGTGCCAGCAGTTACCCCTGGCGGAGGGGCCACGAGCAGTACTTC.

This clone appeared a few times. The J gene is TRBJ1-2, the V gene TRBV11-2; 10 nucleotides match TRBD1. With 5 bases clipped from V and 4 bases from J, the junction kept 4 bases outside the gene matches. The CDR3 is 14 residues long. Germline lookup yields CDR1 SGHAT and CDR2 FQNNGV. The CDR3 sequence: CASSPRTGGYGYTF. The CDR3 DNA is TGTGCCAGCAGCCCCCGGACAGGGGGCTATGGCTACACCTTC.

This clone was recorded only once. The chain carries TRBV11-2 and TRBJ1-1; D unresolved. V lost 3 bases to trimming and J lost 5 bases, with 13 bases between them. The V gene's germline CDR1 is SGHAT and CDR2 FQNNGV. This CDR3 contains 14 residues. The CDR3 region has the DNA TGTGCCAGCAGCTTCGGGTCCCCGGGGACTGAAGCTTTCTTT. The encoded protein is CASSFGSPGTEAFF.

As DNA, the CDR3 is TGTGCCAGCAGTTGGGGGGGGGCCAATGAGCAGTTCTTC. This gives the protein CASSWGGANEQFF. The rearrangement uses TRBV6-2 or TRBV6-3 and TRBJ2-1, with D possibly being TRBD2 (7 bases). This CDR3 comprises 13 residues. The germline V and J ends were trimmed by 4 bases and 6 bases, with 10 bases remaining between them. CDR1 and CDR2 from the germline V gene are MNHEY and SVGEGT.

V gene TRBV2 combines with J gene TRBJ2-3; 8 nucleotides agree with TRBD2. Germline V CDR1 and CDR2: SNHLY, FYNNEI. J gave up 6 bases and V 4 bases, and 24 bases lay outside the gene matches. This CDR3 comprises 20 residues. This CDR3 is CASSARPPPLSGGPRDTQYF. The DNA for the CDR3 is TGTGCCAGCAGTGCCCGACCCCCCCCGTTGAGCGGGGGCCCCCGGGATACGCAGTATTTT.

V is TRBV10-1 and J is TRBJ2-3; 7 positions match TRBD2. The CDR3 runs to 16 residues. The germline CDR1 and CDR2 sequences are WNHNN and SYGVQD (reference sequence). V trimming: 6 bases; J trimming: 7 bases; junction bases outside the gene matches: 16. The CDR3 loop reads CASSPHSAGLSYTQYF. As DNA, the CDR3 is TGCGCCAGCAGCCCCCACTCAGCGGGGTTATCATATACGCAGTATTTT.